The 27 T cell receptor beta chains listed next were all sequenced from one sample in a study of regulatory T cells in long-lasting Graves disease. Time point noted: newly diagnosed GD, antithyroid drugs for less than 3 months. PBMC RNA served as the TCR library source. HTBI primers from iRepertoire and Arm-PCR of CDR3 regions yielded the TCR beta libraries. TCRdb itself ran the multiplex PCR reads through MiXCR, one entry per CDR3 protein. The sample yields about 430,000 distinct CDR3 sequences, over 14% seen once. The data were also submitted as part of a second study, on T cells in Graves' hyperthyroidism and ophthalmopathy.

Specimen: peripheral blood mononuclear cells (PBMCs), collected at new diagnosis, from a patient treated with antithyroid drugs. Receptors originate from a woman between 40 and 55 years old with Graves disease.

This clonotype was picked up many times. This chain uses TRBV11-2 with TRBJ1-3; D gene unclear. The CDR3 is made up of 15 amino acids. V was trimmed by 5 bases and J by 0 bases, leaving 11 bases between them. Per germline, CDR1 SGHAT and CDR2 FQNNGV. DNA of the CDR3: TGTGCCAGCAGCCACCAGCGTAGCTCTGGAAACACCATATATTTT. Its protein product is CASSHQRSSGNTIYF.

The CDR3 coding sequence is TGCGCCAGCAGTGGAGGGGCGGGAGGGCCGAATGAGCAGTTCTTC. Translating gives CASSGGAGGPNEQFF. The chain joins TRBV5-1 to TRBJ2-1, with TRBD2 matching 9 bases. CDR1 is SGHRS and CDR2 is YFSETQ in the germline V gene. CDR3 length: 15 residues. The V and J ends lost 5 bases and 7 bases, in that order; junction bases with no gene match: 10.

The V gene is TRBV19, the J gene TRBJ1-4; the D gene is possibly TRBD1 (5 bases). V was cut by 5 bases and J by 5 bases, with 21 bases left in between. From germline, CDR1 is LNHDA and CDR2 SQIVND (reference sequence). The CDR3 is 17 amino acids. The CDR3, as DNA: TGTGCCAGTAGTGTTAGTTCCTCAGGGTCGAGGAATGAAAAACTGTTTTTT. Residues: CASSVSSSGSRNEKLFF. The whole variable domain, remainder taken from reference TRBV19 and TRBJ1-4, is DGGITQSPKYLFRKEGQNVTLSCEQNLNHDAMYWYRQDPGQGLRLIYYSQIVNDFQKGDIAEGYSVSREKKESFPLTVTSAQKNPTAFYLCASSVSSSGSRNEKLFFGSGTQLSVL.

In regard to this clonotype: A read error is likely, as this CDR3 ends without the conserved phenylalanine or tryptophan. This chain connects TRBV7-2 to TRBJ1-4; D unresolved. The CDR3 sequence is 16 residues long. Per germline, CDR1 SGHTA and CDR2 FQGNSA. The V gene lost 1 base and the J gene lost 7 bases, with 16 bases spanning the gap. CDR3 DNA: TGTGCCAGCAGCTTAGGGGGTGGCGCTCGGGGTGAAAAACTGTTTTTG. Translation gives CASSLGGGARGEKLFL.

The table lists this clonotype with a few counts. One base away lies a much larger clone, so this may be a sequencing read error. The chain carries TRBV6-5 and TRBJ2-7; D is unclear. CDR1 and CDR2 (germline): MNHEY, SVGAGI. This CDR3 has 13 residues. V shed 2 bases and J shed 0 bases, with 5 bases lying between them. The CDR3 protein is CASSYRSSYEQYF. CDR3 bases: TGTGCCAGCAGTTACCGGAGCTCCTACGAGCAGTACTTC.

This clonotype has a handful of counts. V gene TRBV7-9 combines with J gene TRBJ1-6; TRBD1 is a possible D gene (6 bases). Trimming took off 0 bases at V and 9 bases at J, with 12 bases between the two ends. CDR1 is SEHNR and CDR2 is FQNEAQ in the germline V gene (reference sequence). The CDR3 covers 15 residues. The CDR3 DNA is TGTGCCAGCAGCTTAGCGCAGTGGGGGGCTTCACCCCTCCACTTT. The encoded protein is CASSLAQWGASPLHF.

This clonotype was found many times. The chain recombines TRBV27 with TRBJ1-2; D is possibly TRBD1 (5 bases). The ends were cut back, 5 bases at V and 6 bases at J, with 16 bases in the middle. The CDR3 contains 14 residues. Germline assignment: CDR1 MNHEY and CDR2 SMNVEV (reference sequence). CDR3 nucleotides: TGTGCCAGCAGTGCCCAGGGCGGGCTAGATGGCTACACCTTC. Its translation: CASSAQGGLDGYTF.

This chain uses TRBV5-4 with TRBJ2-1; TRBD2 might be the D (5 bases). Germline assignment: CDR1 SGHNT and CDR2 YYREEE (reference sequence). V was shortened by 7 bases and J by 4 bases, with 24 bases between the two germline ends. The CDR3 runs 17 residues. CDR3 nucleotide sequence: TGTGCCAGCGGACGGGGTTCCTCAGCCAGCCCATACAATGAGCAGTTCTTC. As protein: CASGRGSSASPYNEQFF.

This clonotype has ten or more counts. V and J are TRBV7-9 and TRBJ2-3; 8 bases map to TRBD2. Germline lookup yields CDR1 SEHNR and CDR2 FQNEAQ (reference sequence). Trimming took 5 bases from V and 2 from J; bases not matched to a gene: 12. This CDR3 contains 17 residues. The CDR3 DNA is TGTGCCAGCAGCCCCGGACTAGCCTGGATCAACACAGATACGCAGTATTTT. This gives the protein CASSPGLAWINTDTQYF.

This clonotype occurred many times. Here the CDR3 reads CASSFKQGYTDTQYF. In nucleotides, the CDR3 is TGTGCCAGCAGTTTCAAACAGGGCTACACAGATACGCAGTATTTT. The chain couples TRBV28 to TRBJ2-3; possibly TRBD1 for D (6 bases). Germline V gene sequence: CDR1 MDHEN, CDR2 SYDVKM. With 3 bases removed from V and 2 bases from J, the gap between germline ends came to 12 bases. The CDR3 is 15 amino acids.

This clonotype showed up just a few times. It may be a read error: a sequence one base away is much more abundant. J is TRBJ1-2 and V is TRBV28; TRBD1 matches 7 bases. The CDR3 has 12 residues. J gave up 5 bases and V 8 bases, and 5 bases lay outside the gene matches. The germline V gene has CDR1 MDHEN and CDR2 SYDVKM. The CDR3 sequence: CASAYRGYGYTF. As DNA, the CDR3 is TGTGCCAGCGCCTACAGGGGATATGGCTACACCTTC.

This clonotype showed up many times. The chain carries TRBV7-9 and TRBJ2-7; the D gene could be TRBD1 or TRBD2 (7 bases each). Germline values: CDR1 SEHNR, CDR2 FQNEAQ (reference sequence). V was cut by 5 bases and J by 2 bases, with 19 bases left in between. This CDR3 is 16 amino acids long. Here the CDR3 reads CASSTTRGGVAYEQYF. The CDR3 nucleotides read TGTGCCAGCAGCACGACCAGGGGGGGTGTCGCCTACGAGCAGTACTTC. The full variable domain, its missing parts supplied by reference TRBV7-9 and TRBJ2-7, is DTGVSQNPRHKITKRGQNVTFRCDPISEHNRLYWYRQTLGQGPEFLTYFQNEAQLEKSRLLSDRFSAERPKGSFSTLEIQRTEQGDSAMYLCASSTTRGGVAYEQYFGPGTRLTVT.

This clonotype was recorded at least ten times. V and J are TRBV7-9 and TRBJ1-2; the match to TRBD1 covers 7 bases. The germline gives CDR1 SEHNR, CDR2 FQNEAQ (reference sequence). The trim removed 2 bases at V and 5 bases at J, leaving 8 bases unmatched. The CDR3 extends over 15 amino acids. The CDR3 loop is CASSLIGGTDYGYTF. As DNA, the CDR3 is TGTGCCAGCAGCTTAATCGGCGGGACAGATTATGGCTACACCTTC.

This clonotype occurred many times. V gene TRBV20-1 combines with J gene TRBJ2-3; TRBD2 matches 9 bases. CDR1 is DFQATT, CDR2 SNEGSKA, per germline (reference sequence). The ends lost 2 bases at V and 0 bases at J; junction bases unmatched: 3. The CDR3 has 15 residues. CDR3 in amino acids: CSARLAGISTDTQYF. In DNA, the CDR3 is TGCAGTGCTAGACTAGCGGGAATTAGCACAGATACGCAGTATTTT.

In this sample, this clonotype turned up many times. The V gene is TRBV2, the J gene TRBJ2-6; D gene unclear. Germline CDR1 and CDR2: SNHLY and FYNNEI. V was clipped by 7 bases and J by 0 bases, with 13 bases between them. The CDR3 consists of 16 residues. CDR3: CASIRSWDSGANVLTF. The CDR3 coding sequence is TGTGCCAGCATACGGAGTTGGGACTCTGGGGCCAACGTCCTGACTTTC.

In this sample, this clonotype turned up many times. The V gene is TRBV28, the J gene TRBJ2-2, with D uncertain. Germline CDR1 is MDHEN and CDR2 is SYDVKM. Trimming stripped 3 bases from V and 1 base from J, with 21 bases between. The CDR3 spans 19 residues. The CDR3 spells CASSLFPTYYVWNTGELFF. DNA for the CDR3: TGTGCCAGCAGTTTGTTCCCGACGTACTACGTTTGGAACACCGGGGAGCTGTTTTTT.

This clonotype was detected ten times or more. The chain couples TRBV28 to TRBJ2-7, with TRBD1 matching over 9 bases. V trimming: 5 bases; J trimming: 3 bases; junction bases outside the gene matches: 2. The CDR3 is 13 amino acids. Germline-derived CDR1 and CDR2 are MDHEN and SYDVKM. CDR3 region: CASSQGQGYEQYF. CDR3 DNA sequence: TGTGCCAGCAGTCAGGGACAGGGCTACGAGCAGTACTTC.

The chain combines TRBV18 with TRBJ2-1, with D perhaps matching TRBD2 (6 bases). Germline lookup yields CDR1 KGHSH and CDR2 LQKENI. The length of the CDR3 is 14 residues. V was shortened by 0 bases and J by 8 bases, with 11 bases between the two germline ends. As DNA, the CDR3 is TGTGCCAGCTCACCACCGTACGGGAGAGATGAGCAGTTCTTC. Its translation: CASSPPYGRDEQFF.

This clonotype occurred many times. The gene calls are TRBV20-1 and TRBJ2-5, with D hard to call. The germline V gene has CDR1 DFQATT and CDR2 SNEGSKA (reference sequence). Trimming pared 5 bases from V and 3 bases from J, leaving 19 bases between. The CDR3 extends over 15 amino acids. The CDR3 region is CSAFSPTPQKETQYF. DNA for the CDR3: TGCAGTGCTTTTTCGCCGACTCCCCAAAAAGAGACCCAGTACTTC.

The genes are TRBV5-4 and TRBJ2-1; D remains ambiguous. The CDR3 totals 17 residues. Germline V gene lookup returns CDR1 SGHNT and CDR2 YYREEE (reference sequence). The V end lost 1 base, the J end lost 2 bases, and 16 bases lay between the germline ends. In DNA form, the CDR3 reads TGTGCCAGCAGCTTGTTCCCGGCCAGAGAACCCTACAATGAGCAGTTCTTC. Translating gives CASSLFPAREPYNEQFF.

This clonotype was counted ten times or more. This chain connects TRBV12-3 or TRBV12-4 to TRBJ1-3, with D perhaps matching TRBD1 (5 bases). There are 14 residues in the CDR3. V lost 5 bases to trimming and J lost 0 bases, with 8 bases between them. DNA of the CDR3: TGTGCCAGCAGTGGGGGGAGCTCTGGAAACACCATATATTTT. It specifies CASSGGSSGNTIYF.

This clonotype was recorded many times. This chain links TRBV11-3 with TRBJ2-1, with 7 bases that match TRBD2. Trimming at V came to 5 bases and at J to 10 bases, leaving 8 bases not matched to a gene. The CDR3 spans 13 residues. Germline lookup yields CDR1 SGHNT and CDR2 YENEEA. This chain's CDR3 is CASSPTREGEQFF. CDR3 bases: TGTGCCAGCAGCCCGACGAGGGAGGGGGAGCAGTTCTTC.

In its sample, this clonotype was seen many times. The V call is TRBV5-1, the J call TRBJ2-3; D remains ambiguous. V was cut by 0 bases and J by 8 bases, with 22 bases left in between. The CDR3 loop spans 17 amino acids. CDR1 and CDR2 from the germline V gene are SGHRS and YFSETQ. The CDR3 spells CASSLDPGPTIVGTQYF. The CDR3 DNA reads TGCGCCAGCAGCTTGGACCCTGGACCAACGATTGTCGGTACGCAGTATTTT.

At least ten counts were recorded for this clonotype. V is TRBV20-1 and J is TRBJ1-1; D may be TRBD1 (5 bases). V was trimmed by 6 bases and J by 3 bases, leaving 17 bases between them. CDR3 length: 14 amino acids. Germline V gene sequence: CDR1 DFQATT, CDR2 SNEGSKA (reference sequence). The CDR3 here is CSAPSRSGDTEAFF. CDR3 nucleotides: TGCAGTGCCCCCTCACGGTCGGGGGACACTGAAGCTTTCTTT.

Ten or more counts support this clonotype. In nucleotides, the CDR3 is TGTGCCAGCAGCGGACTAGCGGGCTTCTCCTACAATGAGCAGTTCTTC. It is translated as CASSGLAGFSYNEQFF. The rearrangement uses TRBV7-9 and TRBJ2-1; 11 positions match TRBD2. V shed 5 bases and J 0 bases; nucleotides not matched to a gene: 3. The length of the CDR3 is 16 residues. Germline CDR1 and CDR2: SEHNR and FQNEAQ (reference sequence).

This clonotype was seen at least ten times. The V call is TRBV5-5, the J call TRBJ2-7; D perhaps matches TRBD1 (6 bases). V was pared by 4 bases and J by 4 bases, with 9 bases between. This CDR3 contains 12 residues. The germline V gene encodes CDR1 SGHKS and CDR2 YYEKEE (reference sequence). The CDR3 DNA is TGTGCCAGCAGCCCGGACAGATACGAGCAGTACTTC. It is translated as CASSPDRYEQYF.

The rearrangement uses TRBV7-6 and TRBJ1-5; D unclear. In germline, CDR1 is SGHVS, CDR2 FNYEAQ. The CDR3 has 13 residues. V was shortened by 2 bases and J by 9 bases, with 11 bases between the two germline ends. CDR3 loop: CASSLMANGPQHF. In DNA, the CDR3 is TGTGCCAGCAGCTTAATGGCGAATGGGCCCCAGCATTTT.